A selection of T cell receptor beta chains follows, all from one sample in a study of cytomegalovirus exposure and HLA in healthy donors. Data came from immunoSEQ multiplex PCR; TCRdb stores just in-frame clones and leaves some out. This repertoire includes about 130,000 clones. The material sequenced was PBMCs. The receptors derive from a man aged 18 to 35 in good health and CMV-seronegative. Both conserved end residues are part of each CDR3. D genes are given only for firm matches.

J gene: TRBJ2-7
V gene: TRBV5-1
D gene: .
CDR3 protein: CASSFGQSSYEQYF
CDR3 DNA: TGCGCCAGCAGCTTTGGCCAGTCCTCCTACGAGCAGTACTTC

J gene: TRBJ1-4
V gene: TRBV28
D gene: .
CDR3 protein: CASFGTGGLDEKLFF
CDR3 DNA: TGTGCCAGCTTCGGCACAGGCGGCTTAGATGAAAAACTGTTTTTT

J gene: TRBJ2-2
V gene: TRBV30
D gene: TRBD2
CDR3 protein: CAWSATFAGDTGELFF
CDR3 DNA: TGTGCCTGGAGTGCCACGTTTGCGGGGGACACCGGGGAGCTGTTTTTT

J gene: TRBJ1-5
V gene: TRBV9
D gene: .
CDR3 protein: CASSATGYSNQPQHF
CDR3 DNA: TGTGCCAGCAGCGCGACAGGATATAGCAATCAGCCCCAGCATTTT

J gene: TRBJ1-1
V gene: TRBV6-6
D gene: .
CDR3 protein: CASSHRAQNTEAFF
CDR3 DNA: TGTGCCAGCAGCCACAGGGCGCAGAACACTGAAGCTTTCTTT

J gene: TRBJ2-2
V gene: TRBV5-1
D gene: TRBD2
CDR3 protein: CASSWGLGSTGELFF
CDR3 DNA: TGCGCCAGCAGCTGGGGACTAGGGAGCACCGGGGAGCTGTTTTTT

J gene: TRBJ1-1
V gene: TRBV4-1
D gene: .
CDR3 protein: CASSQDSTVEAFF
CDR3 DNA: TGCGCCAGCAGCCAAGATTCAACGGTTGAAGCTTTCTTT

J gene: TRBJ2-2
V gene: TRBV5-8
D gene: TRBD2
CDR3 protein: CARTGTRNTGELFF
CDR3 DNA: TGTGCCAGAACCGGGACTAGGAACACCGGGGAGCTGTTTTTT

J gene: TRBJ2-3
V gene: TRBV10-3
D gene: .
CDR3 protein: CAISESYRVGDTQYF
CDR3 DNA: TGTGCCATCAGTGAGTCTTACAGGGTGGGAGATACGCAGTATTTT

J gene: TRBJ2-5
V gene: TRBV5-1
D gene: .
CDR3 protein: CASSSAGPRSETQYF
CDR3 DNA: TGCGCCAGCAGCTCCGCGGGACCCAGGTCGGAGACCCAGTACTTC

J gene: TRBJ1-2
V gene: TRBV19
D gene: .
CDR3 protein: CASRGTRGDYGYTF
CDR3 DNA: TGTGCCAGTAGAGGAACGCGCGGAGACTATGGCTACACCTTC

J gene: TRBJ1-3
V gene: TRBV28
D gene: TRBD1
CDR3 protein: CASSFGQVSGNTIYF
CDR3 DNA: TGTGCCAGCAGTTTCGGACAGGTCTCTGGAAACACCATATATTTT

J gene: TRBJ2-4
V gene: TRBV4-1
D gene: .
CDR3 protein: CASSQPLGIAKNIQYF
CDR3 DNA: TGCGCCAGCAGCCAACCACTAGGGATAGCCAAAAACATTCAGTACTTC

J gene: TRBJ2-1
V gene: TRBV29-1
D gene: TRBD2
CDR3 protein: CSGTGLAWDEQFF
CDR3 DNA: TGCAGCGGGACGGGACTAGCATGGGATGAGCAGTTCTTC

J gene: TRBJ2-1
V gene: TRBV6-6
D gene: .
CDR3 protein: CASRDLDEQFF
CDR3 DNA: TGTGCCAGCAGAGATTTAGATGAGCAGTTCTTC

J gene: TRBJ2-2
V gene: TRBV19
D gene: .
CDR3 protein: CASSPGTGRTGELFF
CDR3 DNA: TGTGCCAGTAGCCCCGGGACGGGGAGGACCGGGGAGCTGTTTTTT

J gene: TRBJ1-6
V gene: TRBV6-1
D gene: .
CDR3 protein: CASLTGGGGSPLHF
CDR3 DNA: TGTGCCAGTCTGACGGGGGGGGGCGGTTCACCCCTCCACTTT

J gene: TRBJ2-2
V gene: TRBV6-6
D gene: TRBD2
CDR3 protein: CASSYSRGSNTGELFF
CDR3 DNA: TGTGCCAGCAGTTACTCGCGGGGGTCGAACACCGGGGAGCTGTTTTTT

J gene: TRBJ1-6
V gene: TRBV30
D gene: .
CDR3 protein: CAWGIGQRDSPLHF
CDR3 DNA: TGTGCCTGGGGGATCGGACAGAGAGATTCACCCCTCCACTTT

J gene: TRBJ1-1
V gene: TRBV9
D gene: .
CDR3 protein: CASSLLGEGTEAFF
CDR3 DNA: TGTGCCAGCAGCCTTCTGGGGGAGGGGACTGAAGCTTTCTTT

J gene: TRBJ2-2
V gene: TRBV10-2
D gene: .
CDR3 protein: CASRGPRRGPGELFF
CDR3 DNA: TGCGCCAGCAGAGGACCGCGCAGGGGTCCCGGGGAGCTGTTTTTT

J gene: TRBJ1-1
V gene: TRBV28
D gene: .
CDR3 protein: CASISTKAFF
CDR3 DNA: TGTGCCAGCATTTCTACTAAAGCTTTCTTT

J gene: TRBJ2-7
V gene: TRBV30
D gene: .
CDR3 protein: CAWSVQNAYEQYF
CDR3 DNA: TGTGCCTGGAGTGTACAGAACGCCTACGAGCAGTACTTC

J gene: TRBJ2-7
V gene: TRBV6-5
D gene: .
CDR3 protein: CASTLGGEQYF
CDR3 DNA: TGTGCCAGCACTCTAGGGGGCGAGCAGTACTTC

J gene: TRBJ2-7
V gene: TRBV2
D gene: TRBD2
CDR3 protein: CASFGRVAGGSREQYF
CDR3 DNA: TGTGCCAGCTTCGGCCGGGTAGCGGGAGGTTCTAGGGAGCAGTACTTC

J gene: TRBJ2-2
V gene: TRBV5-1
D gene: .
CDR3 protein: CASAAGGTGELFF
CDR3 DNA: TGCGCCAGCGCTGCAGGGGGGACCGGGGAGCTGTTTTTT

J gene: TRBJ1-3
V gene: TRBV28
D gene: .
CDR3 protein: CASSREGSLGNTIYF
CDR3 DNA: TGTGCCAGCTCTCGGGAGGGCTCTCTTGGAAACACCATATATTTT

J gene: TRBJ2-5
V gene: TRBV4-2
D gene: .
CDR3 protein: CASSHTWGSLGETQYF
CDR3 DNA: TGTGCCAGCAGCCATACCTGGGGCTCCCTGGGGGAGACCCAGTACTTC

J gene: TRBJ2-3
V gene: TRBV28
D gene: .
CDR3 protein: CASSAVWQYF
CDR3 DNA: TGTGCCAGCAGTGCGGTATGGCAGTATTTT

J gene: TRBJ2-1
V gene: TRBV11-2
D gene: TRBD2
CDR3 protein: CASSPAGPLGEQFF
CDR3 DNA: TGTGCCAGCAGCCCAGCGGGACCGCTGGGTGAGCAGTTCTTC

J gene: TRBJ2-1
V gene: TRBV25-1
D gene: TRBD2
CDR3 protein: CASTLAGSLYNEQFF
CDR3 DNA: TGTGCCAGCACCCTAGCGGGATCCCTGTACAATGAGCAGTTCTTC

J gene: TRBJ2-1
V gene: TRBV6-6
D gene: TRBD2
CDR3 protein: CASSYSAGEPYNEQFF
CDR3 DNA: TGTGCCAGCAGTTACTCAGCGGGGGAACCCTACAATGAGCAGTTCTTC

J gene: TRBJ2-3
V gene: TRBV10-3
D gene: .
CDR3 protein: CAISESLDRRTDTQYF
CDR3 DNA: TGTGCCATCAGTGAGTCCCTGGACAGACGCACAGATACGCAGTATTTT

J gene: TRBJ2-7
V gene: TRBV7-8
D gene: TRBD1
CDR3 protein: CASSQPSGQGYEQYF
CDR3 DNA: TGTGCCAGCAGCCAACCCTCGGGACAGGGATACGAGCAGTACTTC

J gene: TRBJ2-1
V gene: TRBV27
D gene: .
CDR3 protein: CATTAGSSYNEQFF
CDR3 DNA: TGTGCCACGACAGCGGGTAGCTCCTACAATGAGCAGTTCTTC

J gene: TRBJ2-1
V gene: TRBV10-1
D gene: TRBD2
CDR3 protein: CASSRLAGSYNEQFF
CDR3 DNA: TGCGCCAGCAGTCGACTAGCGGGATCCTACAATGAGCAGTTCTTC

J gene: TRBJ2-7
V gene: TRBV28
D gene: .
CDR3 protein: CASRDAGEVWGEQYF
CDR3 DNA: TGTGCCAGCAGGGACGCAGGGGAAGTTTGGGGCGAGCAGTACTTC

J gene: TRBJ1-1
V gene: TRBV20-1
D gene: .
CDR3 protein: CSAGRGTEAFF
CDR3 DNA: TGCAGTGCGGGGCGGGGCACTGAAGCTTTCTTT

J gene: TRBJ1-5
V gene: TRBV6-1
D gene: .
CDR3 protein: CASSEERWGGPRQPQHF
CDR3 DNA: TGTGCCAGCAGTGAAGAAAGGTGGGGGGGGCCACGGCAGCCCCAGCATTTT

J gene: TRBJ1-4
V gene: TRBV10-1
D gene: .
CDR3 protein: CASSDQGNEKLFF
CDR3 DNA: TGCGCCAGCAGTGACCAGGGCAACGAAAAACTGTTTTTT

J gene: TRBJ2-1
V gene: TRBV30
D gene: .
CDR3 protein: CAWSRGADEQFF
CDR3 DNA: TGTGCCTGGAGCCGGGGGGCCGATGAGCAGTTCTTC

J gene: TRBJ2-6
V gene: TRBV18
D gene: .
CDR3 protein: CASSPWAGANVLAF
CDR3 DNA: TGTGCCAGCTCACCATGGGCTGGGGCCAACGTCCTGGCTTTC

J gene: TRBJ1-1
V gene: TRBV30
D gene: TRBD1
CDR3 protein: CAWKAPGQGTEAFF
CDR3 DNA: TGTGCCTGGAAAGCTCCGGGACAGGGCACTGAAGCTTTCTTT

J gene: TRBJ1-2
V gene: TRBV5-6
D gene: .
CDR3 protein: CASSLAGGLGGYTF
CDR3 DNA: TGTGCCAGCAGCTTGGCCGGAGGGTTGGGTGGCTACACCTTC

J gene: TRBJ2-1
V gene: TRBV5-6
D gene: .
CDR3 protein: CASSLAATYNEQFF
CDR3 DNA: TGTGCCAGCAGCTTGGCCGCTACCTACAATGAGCAGTTCTTC

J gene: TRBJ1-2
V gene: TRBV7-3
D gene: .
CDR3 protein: CASSLDSSDVPTF
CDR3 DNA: TGTGCCAGCAGCCTCGACAGCTCCGATGTACCCACCTTC

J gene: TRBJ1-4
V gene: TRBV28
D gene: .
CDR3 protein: CASSGAGQWDEKLFF
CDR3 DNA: TGTGCCAGCAGTGGAGCAGGGCAGTGGGATGAAAAACTGTTTTTT

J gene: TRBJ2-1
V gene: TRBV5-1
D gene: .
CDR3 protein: CASKPEGADNEQFF
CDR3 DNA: TGCGCCAGCAAACCGGAAGGGGCCGACAATGAGCAGTTCTTC

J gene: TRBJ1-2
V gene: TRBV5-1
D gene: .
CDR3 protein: CASSPGDYGYTF
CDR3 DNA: TGCGCCAGCTCCCCAGGGGACTATGGCTACACCTTC

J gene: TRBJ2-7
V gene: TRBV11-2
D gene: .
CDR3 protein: CASSRQGGRFYEQYF
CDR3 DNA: TGTGCCAGCAGCCGGCAGGGGGGCCGCTTCTACGAGCAGTACTTC

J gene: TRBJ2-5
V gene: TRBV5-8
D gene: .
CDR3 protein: CAEGTRQETQYF
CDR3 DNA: TGTGCCGAGGGGACTCGCCAAGAGACCCAGTACTTC

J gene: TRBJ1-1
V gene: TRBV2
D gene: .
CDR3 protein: CASSPGLVANTEAFF
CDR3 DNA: TGTGCCAGCAGCCCAGGGTTAGTAGCGAACACTGAAGCTTTCTTT